The 29 T cell receptor beta chains below come from one sample, sequenced in a study of beta chain features in type 1 diabetes. These receptors lack a known antigen. Expressed TCRB transcripts were sequenced because the entire RNA isolate underwent reverse transcription. The table came from immunoSEQ multiplex PCR; TCRdb's copy has only in-frame clones and leaves some out. This sample has more than 250,000 clones, with approximately 16% found just once. Findings and limits, study-wide: TCRB CDR3s were moderately but significantly shorter in Type 1 diabetes patients in all four CD4+ subsets.

The sample consisted of naive CD4+ T cells from blood. These TCRs come from a young man with type 1 diabetes.

This clone was counted only a few times. The chain combines TRBV27 with TRBJ1-2, with D perhaps TRBD1 (6 bases). Trimming pared 6 bases from V and 4 bases from J, leaving 21 bases between. CDR3 length: 16 amino acids. Germline V CDR1 and CDR2: MNHEY, SMNVEV (reference sequence). CDR3 sequence reads: CASSLRGAGASYGYTF. The CDR3 DNA reads as TGTGCCAGCAGCCTCCGGGGGGCGGGCGCGTCCTATGGCTACACCTTC.

The table lists this clone with a few counts. This sequence joins TRBV15 and TRBJ2-5; D is uncertain. This CDR3 comprises 12 residues. Germline CDR1 reads LNHNV; CDR2 reads YYDKDF (reference sequence). Trimming left V 1 base short and J 5 bases short, with 5 bases between. CDR3 sequence: CATSRASETQYF. The CDR3 nucleotides are TGTGCCACCAGCAGAGCGTCGGAGACCCAGTACTTC.

V usage is TRBV19 and J usage is TRBJ1-5; 10 bases fit TRBD1. This CDR3 is built from 14 residues. Germline CDR1 and CDR2: LNHDA and SQIVND (reference sequence). The ends lost 5 bases at V and 7 bases at J; junction bases unmatched: 5. CDR3 DNA: TGTGCCAGTAGTTTGACAGGGGGCGGGCAGCCCCAGCATTTT. Its protein product is CASSLTGGGQPQHF. Filled out from reference TRBV19 and TRBJ1-5, the complete variable domain reads DGGITQSPKYLFRKEGQNVTLSCEQNLNHDAMYWYRQDPGQGLRLIYYSQIVNDFQKGDIAEGYSVSREKKESFPLTVTSAQKNPTAFYLCASSLTGGGQPQHFGDGTRLSIL.

This clone was observed a few times. V gene TRBV12-5 combines with J gene TRBJ2-2; D gene ambiguous. CDR1 is LGHNT, CDR2 FRNRAP, per germline. This CDR3 comprises 13 residues. Trimming left V 5 bases short and J 5 bases short, with 9 bases between. CDR3 bases: TGTGCTAGTGGTCCTGGAGCTACCGGGGAGCTGTTTTTT. It specifies CASGPGATGELFF.

This chain joins TRBV27 and TRBJ1-1; 9 nucleotides line up with TRBD1. Germline trimming cut 6 bases from V and 4 bases from J; bases unmatched to any gene: 9. There are 15 residues in the CDR3. CDR1 and CDR2 from the germline V gene are MNHEY and SMNVEV (reference sequence). The CDR3 nucleotides are TGTGCCAGCAGACATGGACAGGGGATTTTCACTGAAGCTTTCTTT. This encodes CASRHGQGIFTEAFF.

This rearrangement joins TRBV29-1 to TRBJ1-4; 8 nucleotides match TRBD1. The CDR3 contains 12 residues. V gave up 7 bases and J gave up 7 bases; unmatched junction bases: 5. Looked up from germline, CDR1 is SQVTM and CDR2 is ANQGSEA. The CDR3 region is CSGGQGREKLFF. The CDR3 nucleotides are TGCAGCGGTGGACAGGGCCGTGAAAAACTGTTTTTT.

This clone was counted between two and nine times. The chain uses TRBV21-1 and TRBJ2-3; the table gives TRBD1 as D, unverified against the DNA. TRBV21-1 is described as a pseudogene. This CDR3 spans 17 amino acids. The CDR3, as DNA: TGTGCCAGCAGCGTGACAAGGGACAGGGGTAGCACAGATACGCAGTATTTT. Its translation is CASSVTRDRGSTDTQYF.

This clone appeared a few times. The J gene is TRBJ2-2, the V gene TRBV4-2; 12 bases are shared with TRBD2. J lost 3 bases, V lost 4 bases, and 9 bases had no gene match. The CDR3 spans 18 residues. Germline V lookup: CDR1 LGHNA, CDR2 YNFKEQ. CDR3 sequence: CASSLLSSSGRDTGELFF. The CDR3 bases are TGTGCCAGCAGCCTACTCTCCTCTAGCGGGAGGGACACCGGGGAGCTGTTTTTT.

V usage is TRBV4-1 and J usage is TRBJ1-5, with TRBD1 matching 9 bases. Germline V gene sequence: CDR1 MGHRA, CDR2 YSYEKL. The V gene end was trimmed by 5 bases and the J gene end by 3 bases; junction bases not matched to a gene: 2. This CDR3 is 14 amino acids long. CDR3 residues: CASSGTGYNQPQHF. CDR3 coding DNA: TGCGCCAGCAGCGGGACAGGGTACAATCAGCCCCAGCATTTT.

This clone showed up just a few times. This rearrangement joins TRBV28 to TRBJ1-2; D may be TRBD1 (5 bases). The germline V and J ends were trimmed by 5 bases and 8 bases, with 12 bases remaining between them. The CDR3 covers 12 residues. In germline, CDR1 is MDHEN, CDR2 SYDVKM. CDR3 bases: TGTGCCAGCAGTCCGCATCGGGGGGGCTACACCTTC. It specifies CASSPHRGGYTF.

The CDR3 nucleotides are TGTGCCAGCATCGGGGGCACTGAAGCTTTCTTT. Its translation: CASIGGTEAFF. This sequence joins TRBV28 and TRBJ1-1, with a tentative D call TRBD1 (5 bases). V was pared by 7 bases and J by 4 bases, with 7 bases between. The CDR3 has 11 amino acids. Germline CDR1 and CDR2: MDHEN and SYDVKM.

The chain carries TRBV7-2 and TRBJ1-2; 8 bases fit TRBD1. The CDR3 totals 15 residues. Germline V gene sequence: CDR1 SGHTA, CDR2 FQGNSA. V lost 2 bases to trimming and J lost 11 bases; unmatched junction nucleotides: 13. CDR3 loop: CASSLIPDRAAVYTF. Written as DNA, the CDR3 is TGTGCCAGCAGCTTAATTCCGGACAGGGCGGCGGTTTACACCTTC.

A few counts support this clone. The chain uses TRBV7-9 and TRBJ2-1, with TRBD2 matching over 12 bases. The junction had 5 bases not matched to a gene; V was cut back by 5 bases and J by 6 bases. This CDR3 has 15 residues. Germline V gene lookup returns CDR1 SEHNR and CDR2 FQNEAQ (reference sequence). The CDR3 reads CASSLGLAGPNEQFF. The CDR3 bases are TGTGCCAGCAGCCTCGGACTAGCGGGGCCCAATGAGCAGTTCTTC.

In nucleotides, the CDR3 is TGTGCCAGCAGCTTAATGGCAAAGAACACTGAAGCTTTCTTT. Translation: CASSLMAKNTEAFF. The genes are TRBV7-8 and TRBJ1-1; no definite D call. The CDR3 extends over 14 amino acids. With 2 bases removed from V and 1 base from J, the gap between germline ends came to 8 bases. Per germline, CDR1 SGHVS and CDR2 FQNEAQ.

This chain connects TRBV5-6 to TRBJ2-1; TRBD2 matches at 10 bases. The germline gives CDR1 SGHDT, CDR2 YYEEEE. Trimming removed 5 bases from V and 2 bases from J; junction bases left unmatched: 4. The CDR3 has 15 residues. In DNA, the CDR3 is TGTGCCAGCAGATTAAGCGGGGGGGCCTACAATGAGCAGTTCTTC. This encodes CASRLSGGAYNEQFF.

J is TRBJ2-4 and V is TRBV19; 11 bases match TRBD2. CDR3 length: 16 residues. Unmatched junction bases numbered 12, after V lost 8 bases and J lost 6 bases. Per germline, CDR1 LNHDA and CDR2 SQIVND (reference sequence). CDR3 sequence: CASSYSGGAQGNIQYF. The DNA for the CDR3 is TGTGCCAGTTCCTATAGCGGGGGGGCCCAGGGAAACATTCAGTACTTC.

This clone was seen a handful of times. The chain employs TRBV20-1 and TRBJ2-1; no definite D call. Trimming removed 6 bases from V and 9 bases from J, with 9 bases in between. Germline V lookup: CDR1 DFQATT, CDR2 SNEGSKA (reference sequence). The CDR3 is made up of 10 amino acids. This chain's CDR3 is CSAERGEQFF. CDR3 DNA sequence: TGCAGTGCGGAGCGCGGTGAGCAGTTCTTC.

This clone has more than one count but fewer than ten. The genes are TRBV5-1 and TRBJ2-7, with TRBD2 matching over 8 bases. The CDR3 loop spans 16 amino acids. Unmatched junction bases numbered 7, after V lost 0 bases and J lost 2 bases. Germline CDR1 and CDR2: SGHRS and YFSETQ. CDR3 amino acids: CASSLAGGLAAYEQYF. Written as DNA, the CDR3 is TGCGCCAGCAGCTTGGCGGGAGGGCTAGCGGCCTACGAGCAGTACTTC. Filled out from reference TRBV5-1 and TRBJ2-7, the complete variable domain reads KAGVTQTPRYLIKTRGQQVTLSCSPISGHRSVSWYQQTPGQGLQFLFEYFSETQRNKGNFPGRFSGRQFSNSRSEMNVSTLELGDSALYLCASSLAGGLAAYEQYFGPGTRLTVT.

V usage is TRBV19 and J usage is TRBJ2-3; 8 nucleotides agree with TRBD1. Trimming took 8 bases from V and 2 from J; bases not matched to a gene: 9. CDR3 length: 15 amino acids. Germline V gene lookup returns CDR1 LNHDA and CDR2 SQIVND (reference sequence). The DNA for the CDR3 is TGTGCCAGTTCTGACAGGGGAGTTACCACAGATACGCAGTATTTT. Encoded protein: CASSDRGVTTDTQYF.

This clone was counted only a few times. The chain links TRBV5-1 to TRBJ1-4; possibly TRBD1 for D (5 bases). CDR3 size: 14 residues. From germline, CDR1 is SGHRS and CDR2 YFSETQ. The V end lost 4 bases, the J end lost 3 bases, and 10 bases lay between the germline ends. Written as DNA, the CDR3 is TGCGCCAGCAGCCCGGGGACTTCTAATGAAAAACTGTTTTTT. This codes for CASSPGTSNEKLFF.

This chain connects TRBV28 to TRBJ2-1; TRBD2 agrees at 7 bases. CDR1 and CDR2 (germline): MDHEN, SYDVKM. The CDR3 runs 16 residues. J was trimmed by 4 bases and V by 2 bases; bases with no gene match: 8. The CDR3 loop reads CASSLAGAGKYNEQFF. DNA of the CDR3: TGTGCCAGCAGTTTAGCGGGAGCGGGCAAGTACAATGAGCAGTTCTTC.

This clone occurred a few times. J is TRBJ2-3 and V is TRBV4-2; 8 positions agree with TRBD2. Germline assignment: CDR1 LGHNA and CDR2 YNFKEQ. J lost 5 bases, V lost 1 base, and 14 bases had no gene match. The length of the CDR3 is 18 residues. The CDR3 DNA is TGTGCCAGCAGCCAAGCTGGTCCGGGAGGGCTTCGTAAAGATACGCAGTATTTT. Its protein is CASSQAGPGGLRKDTQYF.

This clone was found a few times. The V call is TRBV7-9, the J call TRBJ1-2; the D gene is possibly TRBD1 (6 bases). The CDR3 is made up of 15 amino acids. Trimming removed 1 base at V and 2 bases at J, with 11 bases between. Per the germline V gene, CDR1 is SEHNR and CDR2 is FQNEAQ (reference sequence). CDR3 nucleotide sequence: TGTGCCAGCAGCTTAGGTCAGGGGCCCAACTATGGCTACACCTTC. Its translation: CASSLGQGPNYGYTF.

V gene TRBV2 combines with J gene TRBJ2-7, with 15 bases matching TRBD2. CDR3 length: 16 residues. Looked up from germline, CDR1 is SNHLY and CDR2 is FYNNEI. Trimming removed 5 bases from V and 2 bases from J; junction bases left unmatched: 4. The CDR3 reads CASSPGLAGGTYEQYF. The CDR3 coding sequence is TGTGCCAGCAGTCCTGGACTAGCGGGGGGGACCTACGAGCAGTACTTC.

This clone was detected a few times. This sequence joins TRBV19 and TRBJ2-3; D is undetermined. CDR3 length equals 13 residues. In germline, CDR1 is LNHDA, CDR2 SQIVND (reference sequence). The ends were cut back, 3 bases at V and 2 bases at J, with 6 bases in the middle. CDR3 amino acids: CASSMAATDTQYF. DNA of the CDR3: TGTGCCAGTAGTATGGCCGCCACAGATACGCAGTATTTT.

The table lists this clone with a few counts. The chain joins TRBV30 to TRBJ2-5, with 9 bases fitting TRBD2. The germline V gene has CDR1 GTSNPN and CDR2 SVGIG (reference sequence). V trimming: 0 bases; J trimming: 5 bases; junction bases outside the gene matches: 1. The CDR3 is made up of 13 amino acids. The CDR3 DNA sequence: TGTGCCTGGAGTGTAGGACTAGCGGAGACCCAGTACTTC. Protein: CAWSVGLAETQYF.

The V call is TRBV7-2, the J call TRBJ2-5; D is ambiguous. V was pared by 1 base and J by 3 bases, with 6 bases between. Germline V lookup: CDR1 SGHTA, CDR2 FQGNSA. The CDR3 covers 13 residues. The CDR3 nucleotides are TGTGCCAGCAGCTTAGTTAGTGAAGAGACCCAGTACTTC. It yields the protein CASSLVSEETQYF.

The chain joins TRBV28 to TRBJ2-7; the D is unclear. This CDR3 spans 11 amino acids. Germline V lookup: CDR1 MDHEN, CDR2 SYDVKM. Trimming removed 5 bases at V and 3 bases at J, with 5 bases between. The DNA for the CDR3 is TGTGCCAGCAGTCCCTACTACGAGCAGTACTTC. Its translation is CASSPYYEQYF.

The sample holds a few counts of this clone. The V and J genes are TRBV9 and TRBJ2-1; maybe TRBD1 (5 bases). CDR3 length: 15 amino acids. Trimming pared 0 bases from V and 7 bases from J, leaving 14 bases between. Germline CDR1 is SGDLS and CDR2 is YYNGEE. The CDR3 DNA sequence: TGTGCCAGCAGCGTAGAAGGGGATCGGACGAATGAGCAGTTCTTC. It specifies CASSVEGDRTNEQFF.